The T cell receptor beta chain under discussion was sequenced for a study of response to subunit inactivated influenza vaccine. TCRdb recomputed calls from the RT-PCR reads with MiXCR, one row per CDR3 protein. The data contain around 850,000 distinct CDR3 sequences, around 18% of them singletons. CDR1 is DFQATT, CDR2 SNEGSKA, per germline (reference sequence). After removal of 2 bases from V and 8 bases from J, the junction contained 9 bases not matched to a gene. This CDR3 contains 14 residues. The sequenced sample was PBMCs from blood, obtained 5 days after vaccination. The V and J genes are TRBV20-1 and TRBJ1-2, with 9 bases identical to TRBD1. This sequence was found in a man in his forties or fifties who received an inactivated influenza vaccine. The CDR3 DNA reads TGCAGTGCTAGACCGCCCACAGGGGGCGCAGGCTACACCTTC. Protein sequence: CSARPPTGGAGYTF.